The next 30 T cell receptor beta chains were all read from a single sample in a study of PD-L1 blockade in urothelial cancer. Regarding time point: pretreatment peripheral blood. The method was immunoSEQ multiplex PCR; TCRdb's version includes in-frame clones alone and lacks a portion of them. Of 40,000 to 50,000 clones in the sample, about 80% were seen once. The input for sequencing was PBMCs, taken around atezolizumab (anti-PD-L1) treatment. These receptors all come from a man between 65 and 85 years old with urothelial cancer.

The chain joins TRBV19 to TRBJ2-7; tentatively, D is TRBD1 (5 bases). V lost 11 bases, J lost 1 base, and 18 bases lay in between. The V gene's germline CDR1 is LNHDA and CDR2 SQIVND (reference sequence). The CDR3 consists of 14 residues. In DNA form, the CDR3 reads TGTGCCTCTTCCCTCGACAGCTATTCCTACGAGCAGTACTTC. This translates into CASSLDSYSYEQYF.

The chain is built from TRBV29-1 and TRBJ1-1; TRBD1 matches 8 bases. The CDR3 sequence is 14 residues long. V shed 6 bases and J 5 bases; nucleotides not matched to a gene: 11. From germline, CDR1 is SQVTM and CDR2 ANQGSEA. The CDR3 coding sequence is TGCAGCGTGGGGGGGGGCAGGGGGCCGACTGAAGCTTTCTTT. Amino acid sequence: CSVGGGRGPTEAFF.

This clone showed up just once. V is TRBV6-6 and J is TRBJ2-3, with 7 bases that match TRBD1. The CDR3 sequence is 15 residues long. J gave up 4 bases and V 7 bases, and 11 bases lay outside the gene matches. Germline V CDR1 and CDR2: MNHNY, SVGAGI (reference sequence). CDR3 region: CASTSRQGKADTQYF. DNA of the CDR3: TGTGCCAGCACCTCCCGACAGGGCAAAGCAGATACGCAGTATTTT.

This chain uses TRBV5-1 with TRBJ2-5; 12 bases align to TRBD2. Germline V gives CDR1 SGHRS, CDR2 YFSETQ. The length of the CDR3 is 16 residues. Trimming removed 0 bases from V and 4 bases from J; junction bases left unmatched: 4. The CDR3: CASSLGLAGVAETQYF. The CDR3 DNA sequence: TGCGCCAGCAGCTTGGGACTAGCGGGGGTGGCAGAGACCCAGTACTTC.

The V gene is TRBV5-4, the J gene TRBJ2-5; TRBD1 matches at 10 bases. This CDR3 has 14 amino acids. V trimming: 3 bases; J trimming: 2 bases; junction bases outside the gene matches: 1. In germline, CDR1 is SGHNT, CDR2 YYREEE (reference sequence). The CDR3 nucleotides read TGTGCCAGCAGCTCGGGACAGGGGCAAGAGACCCAGTACTTC. Protein product: CASSSGQGQETQYF.

This clone was seen only a few times. The V call is TRBV28, the J call TRBJ2-2; 9 bases are shared with TRBD1. With V trimmed by 4 bases and J by 7 bases, 13 bases remained unmatched. CDR1 and CDR2 from the germline V gene are MDHEN and SYDVKM. This CDR3 is 17 amino acids long. CDR3 nucleotides: TGTGCCAGCAGTTCTCTCCCCGGACAGGGGTTTGGCGGGGAGCTGTTTTTT. The encoded protein is CASSSLPGQGFGGELFF.

This clone was seen just once. The V and J genes are TRBV7-2 and TRBJ1-1; TRBD1 is a possible D gene (6 bases). V was pared by 3 bases and J by 0 bases, with 11 bases between. CDR1 and CDR2 from the germline V gene are SGHTA and FQGNSA. CDR3 length: 15 amino acids. Here the CDR3 reads CASSLGAGLNTEAFF. CDR3 sequence (DNA): TGTGCCAGCAGCTTGGGGGCAGGCTTGAACACTGAAGCTTTCTTT. Full variable domain (outside the CDR3, taken from reference TRBV7-2 and TRBJ1-1): GAGVSQSPSNKVTEKGKDVELRCDPISGHTALYWYRQSLGQGLEFLIYFQGNSAPDKSGLPSDRFSAERTGGSVSTLTIQRTQQEDSAVYLCASSLGAGLNTEAFFGQGTRLTVV.

This rearrangement joins TRBV5-1 to TRBJ1-1, with TRBD1 identical over 7 bases. With V trimmed by 4 bases and J by 5 bases, 11 bases remained unmatched. This CDR3 has 15 amino acids. Germline V lookup: CDR1 SGHRS, CDR2 YFSETQ. CDR3 residues: CASSPRTGAPTEAFF. CDR3 sequence (DNA): TGCGCCAGCAGCCCCCGGACAGGAGCTCCTACTGAAGCTTTCTTT.

The chain uses TRBV28 and TRBJ1-1; D possibly corresponds to TRBD1 (6 bases). The CDR3 runs 14 residues. Germline CDR1 reads MDHEN; CDR2 reads SYDVKM. The V end was cut by 2 bases, the J end by 4 bases, with 11 bases between. As DNA, the CDR3 is TGTGCCAGCAGTTTACTACTACAGGGCACTGAAGCTTTCTTT. Its protein is CASSLLLQGTEAFF.

V gene TRBV19 combines with J gene TRBJ1-2, with 9 positions matching TRBD1. CDR1 is LNHDA and CDR2 is SQIVND in the germline V gene (reference sequence). The CDR3 covers 14 residues. V shed 4 bases and J 4 bases; nucleotides not matched to a gene: 4. CDR3 amino acids: CASSRQGEIYGYTF. The DNA of the CDR3 is TGTGCCAGTAGTAGACAGGGGGAAATCTATGGCTACACCTTC.

This chain connects TRBV19 to TRBJ2-2, with D perhaps matching TRBD2 (6 bases). V was trimmed by 3 bases and J by 4 bases, leaving 15 bases between them. Per the germline V gene, CDR1 is LNHDA and CDR2 is SQIVND (reference sequence). This CDR3 comprises 16 residues. This chain's CDR3 is CASSIWRGTSTGELFF. The CDR3 DNA reads as TGTGCCAGTAGTATCTGGCGCGGGACCTCCACCGGGGAGCTGTTTTTT.

V gene TRBV5-4 combines with J gene TRBJ2-5; no firm D call. Germline V gives CDR1 SGHNT, CDR2 YYREEE (reference sequence). Trimming took 0 bases from V and 1 from J, leaving 7 bases between them. This CDR3 region has 14 residues. The CDR3: CASSLAGSQETQYF. The CDR3 bases are TGTGCCAGCAGCTTGGCCGGGTCCCAAGAGACCCAGTACTTC.

The J gene is TRBJ2-7, the V gene TRBV29-1; TRBD1 matches at 9 bases. Germline CDR1 is SQVTM and CDR2 is ANQGSEA. The CDR3 is 16 amino acids. V shed 2 bases, J shed 6 bases, and the junction held 14 bases outside the gene matches. The chain's CDR3 is CSVENDSGQGTTEQYF. In nucleotides, the CDR3 is TGCAGCGTTGAAAACGATTCGGGACAGGGAACTACCGAGCAGTACTTC.

The chain links TRBV4-1 to TRBJ2-6, with D maybe TRBD2 (5 bases). The V end lost 4 bases, the J end lost 2 bases, and 9 bases lay between the germline ends. Germline V gene lookup returns CDR1 MGHRA and CDR2 YSYEKL. This CDR3 has 15 residues. The CDR3: CASSLSRAGANVLTF. The CDR3 DNA reads as TGCGCCAGCAGCCTGTCGAGGGCTGGGGCCAACGTCCTGACTTTC.

V gene TRBV6-1 combines with J gene TRBJ2-7; TRBD2 might be the D (5 bases). The CDR3 contains 15 residues. Between the trimmed V and J ends, which lost 4 bases and 7 bases, there was a span of 20 bases. Germline CDR1 reads MNHNS; CDR2 reads SASEGT. The CDR3 DNA reads TGTGCCAGCAGTGCCTTCGGGCGGCTAACGGGGGAGCAGTACTTC. It encodes CASSAFGRLTGEQYF.

The chain uses TRBV4-3 and TRBJ1-2; 8 bases are a match to TRBD1. Germline V gives CDR1 LGHNA, CDR2 YSLEER. The CDR3 totals 14 residues. J lost 0 bases, V lost 4 bases, and 1 base had no gene match. CDR3 amino acids: CASSPGGPNYGYTF. The CDR3 bases are TGCGCCAGCAGCCCAGGGGGCCCTAACTATGGCTACACCTTC.

This clone has ten or more counts. This chain links TRBV19 with TRBJ1-5; D gene unclear. Germline CDR1 reads LNHDA; CDR2 reads SQIVND (reference sequence). The CDR3 covers 15 residues. V shed 2 bases and J shed 5 bases, with 13 bases lying between them. The CDR3 sequence: CASSILPAQDQPQHF. The CDR3 DNA follows: TGTGCCAGTAGTATACTCCCAGCCCAGGATCAGCCCCAGCATTTT.

The genes are TRBV7-9 and TRBJ2-5; 11 nucleotides align to TRBD2. With V trimmed by 4 bases and J by 5 bases, 9 bases remained unmatched. This CDR3 is built from 16 residues. The germline V gene has CDR1 SEHNR and CDR2 FQNEAQ (reference sequence). CDR3 region: CASSYTNSGGAETQYF. The CDR3 nucleotides read TGTGCCAGCAGCTACACCAATAGCGGGGGGGCCGAGACCCAGTACTTC.

The chain links TRBV5-1 to TRBJ2-7, with D possibly being TRBD2 (5 bases). Per germline, CDR1 SGHRS and CDR2 YFSETQ. The V end lost 7 bases, the J end lost 0 bases, and 14 bases lay between the germline ends. The CDR3 has 14 residues. This CDR3 is CASAWRVNSYEQYF. The CDR3, as DNA: TGCGCCAGCGCGTGGCGGGTGAACTCCTACGAGCAGTACTTC.

This chain links TRBV11-3 with TRBJ2-7; weak D call: TRBD1 (6 bases). This CDR3 comprises 14 residues. V was trimmed by 4 bases and J by 6 bases, leaving 16 bases between them. CDR1 is SGHNT and CDR2 is YENEEA in the germline V gene. The DNA of the CDR3 is TGTGCCAGCAGCTCTAGAGGGACATTCTCCGAGCAGTACTTC. Translating gives CASSSRGTFSEQYF.

V and J are TRBV29-1 and TRBJ1-2; 8 nucleotides align to TRBD1. From germline, CDR1 is SQVTM and CDR2 ANQGSEA. Trimming at V came to 4 bases and at J to 2 bases, leaving 9 bases not matched to a gene. The CDR3 has 15 residues. The CDR3 DNA reads TGCAGCGTTGGCCAGGGCCAGGGGGCAAACTATGGCTACACCTTC. It specifies CSVGQGQGANYGYTF. The full variable domain, its missing parts supplied by reference TRBV29-1 and TRBJ1-2, is SAVISQKPSRDICQRGTSLTIQCQVDSQVTMMFWYRQQPGQSLTLIATANQGSEATYESGFVIDKFPISRPNLTFSTLTVSNMSPEDSSIYLCSVGQGQGANYGYTFGSGTRLTVV.

The chain couples TRBV5-1 to TRBJ2-7; D is perhaps TRBD1 (6 bases). The CDR3 spans 14 residues. Trimming took off 4 bases at V and 6 bases at J, with 17 bases between the two ends. From germline, CDR1 is SGHRS and CDR2 YFSETQ. The CDR3 spells CASSASHRESEQYF. The CDR3, as DNA: TGCGCCAGCAGCGCTAGTCACAGGGAAAGCGAGCAGTACTTC.

V and J are TRBV28 and TRBJ2-4; 13 positions match TRBD2. The germline V gene encodes CDR1 MDHEN and CDR2 SYDVKM. The CDR3 has 19 residues. V was pared by 4 bases and J by 0 bases, with 9 bases of the junction left unmatched. This CDR3 reads CASSSPTSGRSLAKNIQYF. The DNA of the CDR3 is TGTGCCAGCAGTTCCCCGACTAGCGGGAGGTCACTAGCCAAAAACATTCAGTACTTC.

This clone was detected only once. The V call is TRBV29-1, the J call TRBJ1-1, with 7 bases lining up with TRBD1. The CDR3 spans 15 residues. The ends lost 7 bases at V and 1 base at J; junction bases unmatched: 12. Germline V CDR1 and CDR2: SQVTM, ANQGSEA. For the CDR3, the DNA is TGCAGCGCTAGGGACAGAGGAGGAAAGAACACTGAAGCTTTCTTT. The encoded protein is CSARDRGGKNTEAFF.

This chain joins TRBV28 and TRBJ2-1; tentatively, D is TRBD2 (5 bases). Looked up from germline, CDR1 is MDHEN and CDR2 is SYDVKM. The V end was cut by 5 bases, the J end by 3 bases, with 8 bases between. This CDR3 contains 13 residues. In DNA form, the CDR3 reads TGTGCCAGCAGTCTAGAGGGCTACAATGAGCAGTTCTTC. This gives the protein CASSLEGYNEQFF. The full variable domain, with the rest looked up from reference TRBV28 and TRBJ2-1, is DVKVTQSSRYLVKRTGEKVFLECVQDMDHENMFWYRQDPGLGLRLIYFSYDVKMKEKGDIPEGYSVSREKKERFSLILESASTNQTSMYLCASSLEGYNEQFFGPGTRLTVL.

The V call is TRBV2, the J call TRBJ1-2, with a tentative D call TRBD1 (5 bases). This CDR3 has 13 residues. Germline V gene sequence: CDR1 SNHLY, CDR2 FYNNEI. The V end lost 4 bases, the J end lost 4 bases, and 10 bases lay between the germline ends. The CDR3 here is CASSVGGGYGYTF. The DNA for the CDR3 is TGTGCCAGCAGTGTTGGGGGGGGCTATGGCTACACCTTC.

The V and J genes are TRBV27 and TRBJ2-1, with 7 bases fitting TRBD2. The V gene end was trimmed by 3 bases and the J gene end by 2 bases; junction bases not matched to a gene: 13. CDR3 length equals 18 residues. Germline lookup yields CDR1 MNHEY and CDR2 SMNVEV (reference sequence). The CDR3 sequence: CASSFAGDPSLTYNEQFF. CDR3 bases: TGTGCCAGCAGTTTTGCGGGAGATCCCTCTCTTACCTACAATGAGCAGTTCTTC.

The chain recombines TRBV28 with TRBJ2-2; TRBD1 agrees at 8 bases. This CDR3 is 15 amino acids long. The germline V gene has CDR1 MDHEN and CDR2 SYDVKM. The V segment lost 8 bases and the J segment 4 bases; nucleotides outside the gene matches: 9. CDR3 sequence: CASYTRGQATGELFF. The CDR3 DNA sequence: TGTGCCAGCTACACCCGGGGACAGGCCACCGGGGAGCTGTTTTTT.

V usage is TRBV5-4 and J usage is TRBJ2-2, with 7 nucleotides matching TRBD2. This CDR3 contains 16 residues. J lost 1 base, V lost 2 bases, and 5 bases had no gene match. Germline-derived CDR1 and CDR2 are SGHNT and YYREEE (reference sequence). In DNA, the CDR3 is TGTGCCAGCAGCTTAGGGAAGCGGGGGAACACCGGGGAGCTGTTTTTT. Translation: CASSLGKRGNTGELFF.

The chain links TRBV19 to TRBJ1-2; D is unclear. V dropped 2 bases and J dropped 3 bases, with 13 bases sitting between them. The germline V gene encodes CDR1 LNHDA and CDR2 SQIVND (reference sequence). The CDR3 contains 15 residues. The DNA of the CDR3 is TGTGCCAGTAGTATAAGTCTGACAACCGACTATGGCTACACCTTC. Protein sequence: CASSISLTTDYGYTF.